Listed below are T cell receptor beta chains from one sample, sequenced in a study of blood T cell repertoires in COVID-19. Here immunoSEQ multiplex PCR was the method, and the copy in TCRdb shows in-frame clones only, minus some. The repertoire holds about 140,000 clones, with under 85% as singletons. Sequencing used peripheral blood. These receptors were collected from a human donor in a cohort sampled during active COVID-19. CDR3s include the opening cysteine and the closing phenylalanine or tryptophan. A D gene is named only where the DNA matches it firmly. The listing skips clone size in some rows; elsewhere it reads once, few, many or a size class.

V gene: TRBV4-2; clone size: NA; J gene: TRBJ1-2; D gene: NA; CDR3 DNA: TGTGCCAGCAGCCAAGATCCGGGACACTCCTATGGCTACACCTTC; CDR3 protein: CASSQDPGHSYGYTF
V gene: TRBV4-2; clone size: NA; J gene: TRBJ1-6; D gene: NA; CDR3 DNA: TGTGCCAGCAGCCAAGAAAGGGGGAATTCACCCCTCCACTTT; CDR3 protein: CASSQERGNSPLHF
V gene: TRBV4-2; clone size: NA; J gene: TRBJ1-3; D gene: NA; CDR3 DNA: TGTGCCAGCAGCCTTCAGGGCACTGGAAACACCATATATTTT; CDR3 protein: CASSLQGTGNTIYF
V gene: TRBV6-5; clone size: NA; J gene: TRBJ2-7; D gene: NA; CDR3 DNA: TGTGCCAGCGGCGGAGGAAGGGTGATTTACGAGCAGTACTTC; CDR3 protein: CASGGGRVIYEQYF
V gene: TRBV7-3; clone size: NA; J gene: TRBJ2-2; D gene: NA; CDR3 DNA: TGTGCCAGCAGCTTAAACGGGGCGAACACCGGGGAGCTGTTTTTT; CDR3 protein: CASSLNGANTGELFF
V gene: TRBV19; clone size: few; J gene: TRBJ2-3; D gene: NA; CDR3 DNA: TGTGCCAGAAAGTATGCGTCACACCAGGTGCCTCATAGCACAGATACGCAGTATTTT; CDR3 protein: CARKYASHQVPHSTDTQYF
V gene: TRBV5-1; clone size: NA; J gene: TRBJ1-1; D gene: NA; CDR3 DNA: TGCGCCAGCAGCTTGGGGGGGCAGGTTGAAGCTTTCTTT; CDR3 protein: CASSLGGQVEAFF
V gene: TRBV7-8; clone size: NA; J gene: TRBJ2-7; D gene: TRBD2; CDR3 DNA: TGTGCCAGCACCCTAGCGGGAGGGCCAAGAGAGCAGTACTTC; CDR3 protein: CASTLAGGPREQYF
V gene: TRBV24-1; clone size: NA; J gene: TRBJ2-1; D gene: NA; CDR3 DNA: TGTGCCACCAGGCTGACAGGCCGGGATGAGCAGTTCTTC; CDR3 protein: CATRLTGRDEQFF
V gene: TRBV19; clone size: NA; J gene: TRBJ2-3; D gene: NA; CDR3 DNA: TGTGCCAGTAGTATGGGTAGTAAGCGGTGGTCCACAGATACGCAGTATTTT; CDR3 protein: CASSMGSKRWSTDTQYF
V gene: TRBV6-5; clone size: NA; J gene: TRBJ1-2; D gene: TRBD1; CDR3 DNA: TGTGCCAGCAGCCTGGACAGGGTTAGTGGCTACACCTTC; CDR3 protein: CASSLDRVSGYTF
V gene: TRBV7-8; clone size: NA; J gene: TRBJ1-5; D gene: TRBD1; CDR3 DNA: TGTGCCAGCAGCTTCCAGGGGGCACACAATCAGCCCCAGCATTTT; CDR3 protein: CASSFQGAHNQPQHF
V gene: TRBV27; clone size: NA; J gene: TRBJ2-4; D gene: NA; CDR3 DNA: TGTGCCAGCAGTTGGGCTGGGCCAGGCCTAGCCAAAAACATTCAGTACTTC; CDR3 protein: CASSWAGPGLAKNIQYF
V gene: TRBV27; clone size: NA; J gene: TRBJ2-3; D gene: NA; CDR3 DNA: TGTGCCAGCAGTTTAGGAGGGGCGCGGGATACGCAGTATTTT; CDR3 protein: CASSLGGARDTQYF
V gene: TRBV6-6; clone size: NA; J gene: TRBJ1-1; D gene: NA; CDR3 DNA: TGTGCCAGCAGTCAACCCGGGACTGAAGCTTTCTTT; CDR3 protein: CASSQPGTEAFF
V gene: TRBV5-1; clone size: NA; J gene: TRBJ2-1; D gene: NA; CDR3 DNA: TGCGCCAGCAGCTTGCGGGGATTAAGCTCCTACAATGAGCAGTTCTTC; CDR3 protein: CASSLRGLSSYNEQFF
V gene: TRBV7-2; clone size: NA; J gene: TRBJ2-1; D gene: TRBD2; CDR3 DNA: TGTGCCAGCAGCCGGCGGGCGGGAGCTAATGAGCAGTTCTTC; CDR3 protein: CASSRRAGANEQFF